These 17 T cell receptor beta chains came from one sample sequenced in a study of blood T cell repertoires in COVID-19. TCRdb's table, derived via immunoSEQ multiplex PCR, lists solely in-frame clones and lacks some. The table has about 210,000 clones, around 82% seen once. Sequencing was done on a sample of peripheral blood. The receptors were gathered from a woman aged 50 to 60 with acute or convalescent COVID-19.

CDR3 in amino acids: CASRPGTGGAYEQYF. The CDR3 nucleotides read TGTGCCAGCAGGCCTGGAACAGGGGGGGCCTACGAGCAGTACTTC. The V call is TRBV2, the J call TRBJ2-7; tentative D call: TRBD1 (8 bases). Deletions cut 6 bases from V and 2 bases from J, with 17 bases between. In germline, CDR1 is SNHLY, CDR2 FYNNEI. The CDR3 runs 15 residues. The complete variable domain, with remaining parts taken from reference TRBV2 and TRBJ2-7, reads EPEVTQTPSHQVTQMGQEVILRCVPISNHLYFYWYRQILGQKVEFLVSFYNNEISEKSEIFDDQFSVERPDGSNFTLKIRSTKLEDSAMYFCASRPGTGGAYEQYFGPGTRLTVT.

The J gene is TRBJ2-1, the V gene TRBV7-6; the match to TRBD2 covers 14 bases. The CDR3 is 16 residues long. V was clipped by 5 bases and J by 7 bases; unmatched bases: 7. Germline lookup yields CDR1 SGHVS and CDR2 FNYEAQ. The CDR3 here is CASSPGTSGRGNEQFF. Here the CDR3 DNA reads TGTGCCAGCAGCCCCGGGACTAGCGGGAGAGGGAATGAGCAGTTCTTC. Combining the CDR3 with reference TRBV7-6 and TRBJ2-1 gives the whole variable domain GAGVSQSPRYKVTKRGQDVALRCDPISGHVSLYWYRQALGQGPEFLTYFNYEAQQDKSGLPNDRFSAERPEGSISTLTIQRTEQRDSAMYRCASSPGTSGRGNEQFFGPGTRLTVL.

This chain connects TRBV28 to TRBJ2-2; weak D call: TRBD2 (7 bases). V dropped 7 bases and J dropped 9 bases, with 15 bases sitting between them. This CDR3 is 13 amino acids long. Germline V lookup: CDR1 MDHEN, CDR2 SYDVKM. CDR3 sequence (DNA): TGTGCCAGCATGGGGGGGCCCCAGCGGGAGCTGTTTTTT. Encoded protein: CASMGGPQRELFF.

J is TRBJ2-2 and V is TRBV11-3, with 8 bases lining up with TRBD1. Trimming took 5 bases from V and 3 from J; bases not matched to a gene: 8. CDR1 SGHNT and CDR2 YENEEA come from the germline V gene. The CDR3 is 16 residues long. The CDR3 DNA follows: TGTGCCAGCAGCCGTTGGACAGGGCCTGACACCGGGGAGCTGTTTTTT. Translating it yields CASSRWTGPDTGELFF. Together with reference TRBV11-3 and TRBJ2-2, the CDR3 gives the full variable domain: EAGVVQSPRYKIIEKKQPVAFWCNPISGHNTLYWYLQNLGQGPELLIRYENEEAVDDSQLPKDRFSAERLKGVDSTLKIQPAELGDSAVYLCASSRWTGPDTGELFFGEGSRLTVL.

The chain recombines TRBV3-1 (or the pseudogene TRBV3-2) with TRBJ1-2; D perhaps matches TRBD1 (5 bases). The CDR3 has 14 residues. V was trimmed by 1 base and J by 3 bases, leaving 9 bases between them. The germline V gene encodes CDR1 LGHDT and CDR2 YNNKEL (reference sequence). The CDR3 sequence: CASSQVGRDYGYTF. The CDR3, as DNA: TGTGCCAGCAGCCAAGTAGGCAGGGACTATGGCTACACCTTC.

The rearrangement links TRBV12-3 or TRBV12-4 to TRBJ1-2, with D perhaps matching TRBD1 (6 bases). V was clipped by 6 bases and J by 6 bases, with 11 bases between them. The CDR3 has 12 residues. CDR3: CASRQGMDGYTF. The CDR3 DNA follows: TGTGCCAGCAGGCAGGGGATGGATGGCTACACCTTC.

The rearrangement uses TRBV5-8 and TRBJ2-1, with 11 bases matching TRBD2. This CDR3 is built from 15 residues. Germline CDR1 is SGHTS and CDR2 is YDEGEE. The trim removed 5 bases at V and 6 bases at J, leaving 7 bases unmatched. CDR3 sequence reads: CASRTSGAGSNEQFF. As DNA, the CDR3 is TGTGCCAGCAGGACTAGCGGGGCCGGGAGCAATGAGCAGTTCTTC.

This clone was found once. The chain is built from TRBV6-2 or TRBV6-3 and TRBJ2-3; 9 positions match TRBD2. Germline V gene lookup returns CDR1 MNHEY and CDR2 SVGEGT. After removal of 4 bases from V and 2 bases from J, the junction contained 1 base not matched to a gene. The CDR3 runs 14 residues. The chain's CDR3 is CASSSSGITDTQYF. The DNA for the CDR3 is TGTGCCAGCAGTTCTAGCGGGATCACAGATACGCAGTATTTT.

CDR3 loop: CASSSLAGISYNEQFF. DNA for the CDR3: TGTGCCAGCAGTTCACTAGCGGGAATCTCCTACAATGAGCAGTTCTTC. The V call is TRBV27, the J call TRBJ2-1, with TRBD2 identical over 10 bases. V was clipped by 4 bases and J by 0 bases; unmatched bases: 3. CDR3 size: 16 residues. Looked up from germline, CDR1 is MNHEY and CDR2 is SMNVEV (reference sequence).

CDR3 loop: CAARGREAAEAFF. The CDR3 nucleotides are TGTGCCGCGCGGGGTCGGGAGGCGGCTGAAGCTTTCTTT. V and J are TRBV2 and TRBJ1-1; D unresolved. The germline gives CDR1 SNHLY, CDR2 FYNNEI. V lost 11 bases to trimming and J lost 6 bases, with 19 bases between them. The CDR3 sequence is 13 residues long.

The chain uses TRBV10-1 and TRBJ2-3, with TRBD2 as a possible D gene (5 bases). The germline CDR1 and CDR2 sequences are WNHNN and SYGVQD (reference sequence). V lost 1 base, J lost 3 bases, and 11 bases lay in between. The CDR3 runs to 15 residues. CDR3: CASSEYGLQTDTQYF. CDR3 nucleotides: TGCGCCAGCAGTGAGTATGGACTGCAAACAGATACGCAGTATTTT.

This clone came up once. This chain links TRBV5-1 with TRBJ1-1, with unresolved D. Trimming took 4 bases from V and 10 from J, leaving 23 bases between them. The V gene's germline CDR1 is SGHRS and CDR2 YFSETQ. This CDR3 spans 15 amino acids. CDR3 nucleotide sequence: TGCGCCAGCAGCCGGACGGGGTTTTCGGCTACCGGAGCTTTCTTT. Amino acids: CASSRTGFSATGAFF.

V usage is TRBV3-1 (or the pseudogene TRBV3-2) and J usage is TRBJ2-5; the match to TRBD1 covers 9 bases. After removal of 3 bases from V and 8 bases from J, the junction contained 13 bases not matched to a gene. The CDR3 is 16 amino acids. Germline CDR1 reads LGHDT; CDR2 reads YNNKEL (reference sequence). The CDR3 sequence: CASSHRQGTGRDTQYF. As DNA, the CDR3 is TGTGCCAGCAGCCACCGACAAGGGACAGGGAGGGACACCCAGTACTTC.

A single count supports this clone. This rearrangement joins TRBV12-5 to TRBJ2-7, with 11 bases that match TRBD2. CDR1 is LGHNT, CDR2 FRNRAP, per germline. This CDR3 spans 18 amino acids. The V segment lost 4 bases and the J segment 0 bases; nucleotides outside the gene matches: 11. The CDR3 sequence is CASGSATSGATLSYEQYF. In DNA, the CDR3 is TGTGCTAGTGGTTCGGCGACTAGCGGGGCCACTCTCTCCTACGAGCAGTACTTC.

The CDR3, as DNA: TGTGCCAGCAGCTTAGGGACTAGCGGCGGCTACGAGCAGTACTTC. Amino acid sequence: CASSLGTSGGYEQYF. The chain is built from TRBV13 and TRBJ2-7; 9 bases are shared with TRBD2. Trimming removed 0 bases from V and 3 bases from J; junction bases left unmatched: 3. CDR3 size: 15 residues. The germline CDR1 and CDR2 sequences are PRHDT and FYEKMQ (reference sequence).

The chain has TRBV2 and TRBJ2-3; D is perhaps TRBD1 (6 bases). The CDR3 sequence is 16 residues long. The V and J ends lost 6 bases and 1 base respectively, with 17 bases between them. The germline V gene has CDR1 SNHLY and CDR2 FYNNEI. In DNA form, the CDR3 reads TGTGCCAGCAGAGGGGGTTGGGGGACGGGCACAGATACGCAGTATTTT. It encodes CASRGGWGTGTDTQYF.

The rearrangement links TRBV30 to TRBJ1-2; 10 bases are a match to TRBD1. CDR3 size: 14 residues. From germline, CDR1 is GTSNPN and CDR2 SVGIG (reference sequence). The trim removed 3 bases at V and 7 bases at J, leaving 8 bases unmatched. Here the CDR3 reads CAWRTGGAGSGYTF. The DNA of the CDR3 is TGTGCCTGGAGGACAGGGGGCGCGGGAAGTGGCTACACCTTC.